Reported below is one TCR beta chain. It has no known antigen specificity. No clone much larger than this one lies a single base away; base qualities are absent. In this study, focal radiation therapy paired with CTLA-4 blockade (ipilimumab) was tested in patients who had chemo-refractory metastatic non-small-cell lung cancer. The CDR1 and CDR2 encoded by the germline V gene are SGHRS and YFSETQ. V has 3 bases trimmed and J has 4 bases trimmed; junction bases matching no gene number 6. From the cysteine up to the phenylalanine, the CDR3 has a length of 16 residues. Kept here is only the CDR3 DNA, which spans 48 bases and is read in frame from base 1. These data originate in a study of radiotherapy plus CTLA-4 blockade in lung cancer (dated by TCRdb to the late 2010s). With regard to the full study: Objective responses were observed in around 20% of enrolled patients, and disease control was achieved in less than 40%.

Receptor libraries were prepared by the immunoSEQ multiplex PCR assay. Drawn from immuneACCESS, this table holds only the in-frame rearrangements with V and J called that TCRdb kept. Clones are partly lost; checked studies trace under half to an unresolved V gene and leave the rest unexplained. This sample comprises around 70,000 clones, roughly three quarters of them detected only once. About 15% of the sample lies in the top ten. What the work shows at the level of the full study, not this receptor alone: After treatment with radiotherapy and ipilimumab, TCR clones that originated in tumors expanded in peripheral blood. Early dynamic changes in blood T cell clones, together with increased serum interferon-beta after radiation, were reported as the strongest predictors of response.

The source material was peripheral blood, sampled from a patient treated with radiotherapy plus ipilimumab. The chain is made from TRBV5-1 and TRBJ2-6; 8 central bases correspond to TRBD2. The source of this sequence is a human donor with non-small cell lung cancer whose response to radiotherapy plus ipilimumab could not be evaluated. Some clones in this sample may be carry-over from other donors' samples. In nucleotide form, the sequence is TGCGCCAGCAGCTGGGGCGGGGGGACCGGGGCCAACGTCCTGACTTTC. Its amino acids are CASSWGGGTGANVLTF.